These 21 T cell receptor beta chains came from one sample sequenced in a study of blood T cell repertoires in COVID-19. TCRdb's table, derived via immunoSEQ multiplex PCR, lists solely in-frame clones and lacks some. This repertoire shows fewer than 80,000 clones, roughly nine tenths found once; its top ten account for 15% to 20%. Input material: peripheral blood. The receptors derive from a woman aged 80 or older with active or convalescent COVID-19.

The V and J genes are TRBV24-1 and TRBJ1-5; D remains unclear. Germline V gives CDR1 KGHDR, CDR2 SFDVKD. CDR3 length: 13 residues. The V end was cut by 2 bases, the J end by 7 bases, with 8 bases between. CDR3 in amino acids: CATSDSRGQPQHF. The CDR3 coding sequence is TGTGCCACCAGTGATTCCCGCGGCCAGCCCCAGCATTTT.

This clone occurred once. The chain recombines TRBV27 with TRBJ1-5; no firm D call. The germline V and J ends were trimmed by 6 bases and 6 bases, with 12 bases remaining between them. Germline V gene lookup returns CDR1 MNHEY and CDR2 SMNVEV (reference sequence). The CDR3 sequence is 13 residues long. The chain's CDR3 is CASRRSDTQPQHF. The CDR3 DNA sequence: TGTGCCAGCAGACGATCCGACACTCAGCCCCAGCATTTT.

DNA for the CDR3: TGTGCCAGCAGTGCAGCCCAGGGTGTTGGGGACAATGAGCAGTTCTTC. This sequence encodes CASSAAQGVGDNEQFF. This chain uses TRBV28 with TRBJ2-1; D might be TRBD1 (5 bases). V lost 5 bases and J lost 5, with 19 bases in between. The CDR3 is 16 amino acids. The germline gives CDR1 MDHEN, CDR2 SYDVKM.

The CDR3 nucleotides read TGTGCCAGCAGTCCGGGACAGGGCTGGATCGAGCAGTACTTC. It translates to CASSPGQGWIEQYF. The rearrangement joins TRBV28 to TRBJ2-7, with 9 positions matching TRBD1. This CDR3 spans 14 amino acids. Germline V lookup: CDR1 MDHEN, CDR2 SYDVKM. Trimming removed 5 bases from V and 6 bases from J; junction bases left unmatched: 8.

The V call is TRBV25-1, the J call TRBJ2-7, with 8 bases that match TRBD1. With 5 bases clipped from V and 0 bases from J, the junction kept 6 bases outside the gene matches. CDR1 is MGHDK, CDR2 SYGVNS, per germline. The length of the CDR3 is 15 residues. The chain's CDR3 is CASSRDRPGSYEQYF. CDR3 sequence (DNA): TGTGCCAGCAGTCGGGACAGGCCAGGCTCCTACGAGCAGTACTTC.

V is TRBV28 and J is TRBJ2-2, with D unclear. This CDR3 has 11 amino acids. Germline-derived CDR1 and CDR2 are MDHEN and SYDVKM. Trimming cost V 10 bases and J 0 bases, with 3 bases left between them. In DNA form, the CDR3 reads TGTGCCACTACGAACACCGGGGAGCTGTTTTTT. Translating it yields CATTNTGELFF.

The genes are TRBV3-1 (or the pseudogene TRBV3-2) and TRBJ1-3; D unresolved. V shed 4 bases and J shed 4 bases, with 5 bases lying between them. Germline V CDR1 and CDR2: LGHDT, YNNKEL (reference sequence). The CDR3 spans 12 residues. The CDR3 spells CASSPFGNTIYF. In DNA form, the CDR3 reads TGTGCCAGCAGCCCTTTCGGAAACACCATATATTTT.

The genes are TRBV11-2 and TRBJ2-5; D uncertain. Germline values: CDR1 SGHAT, CDR2 FQNNGV. V lost 4 bases to trimming and J lost 4 bases, with 16 bases between them. The CDR3 length is 15 residues. The CDR3: CASSSLRAGLETQYF. As DNA, the CDR3 is TGTGCCAGCAGCTCTCTTCGAGCCGGGTTAGAGACCCAGTACTTC.

The chain has TRBV19 and TRBJ2-3; 12 bases fit TRBD2. CDR3 length: 17 amino acids. V lost 7 bases, J lost 3 bases, and 11 bases stayed unmatched. In germline, CDR1 is LNHDA, CDR2 SQIVND (reference sequence). In DNA form, the CDR3 reads TGTGCCAGTAAGAAGCGGGCTAGCGGGGGGGCGACAGATACGCAGTATTTT. This gives the protein CASKKRASGGATDTQYF.

This chain links TRBV6-5 with TRBJ2-1, with D uncertain. Trimming stripped 6 bases from V and 4 bases from J, with 10 bases between. Germline CDR1 and CDR2: MNHEY and SVGAGI. The CDR3 has 13 residues. CDR3 region: CASSQGEYNEQFF. The DNA for the CDR3 is TGTGCCAGCAGCCAAGGAGAGTACAATGAGCAGTTCTTC.

The CDR3 coding sequence is TGTGCCAGCAGCTTAGGGACAGGGAACACTGAAGCTTTCTTT. Protein product: CASSLGTGNTEAFF. This chain uses TRBV11-2 with TRBJ1-1, with 7 bases matching TRBD1. Germline CDR1 and CDR2: SGHAT and FQNNGV. The CDR3 extends over 14 amino acids. The ends lost 1 base at V and 1 base at J; junction bases unmatched: 0. Complete variable domain (other parts from reference TRBV11-2 and TRBJ1-1): EAGVAQSPRYKIIEKRQSVAFWCNPISGHATLYWYQQILGQGPKLLIQFQNNGVVDDSQLPKDRFSAERLKGVDSTLKIQPAKLEDSAVYLCASSLGTGNTEAFFGQGTRLTVV.

The J gene is TRBJ2-1, the V gene TRBV27; 8 nucleotides align to TRBD2. Germline V gene lookup returns CDR1 MNHEY and CDR2 SMNVEV (reference sequence). The CDR3 contains 15 residues. J gave up 6 bases and V 6 bases, and 10 bases lay outside the gene matches. Here the CDR3 DNA reads TGTGCCAGCAGCCGTAGCGGGGTAAAGAGCAATGAGCAGTTCTTC. Amino acid sequence: CASSRSGVKSNEQFF.

The V gene is TRBV9, the J gene TRBJ1-4; D uncertain. The germline V and J ends were trimmed by 1 base and 1 base, with 5 bases remaining between them. Germline assignment: CDR1 SGDLS and CDR2 YYNGEE. CDR3 length: 14 amino acids. The CDR3 nucleotides read TGTGCCAGCAGCGTATCAGGAACTAATGAAAAACTGTTTTTT. This translates into CASSVSGTNEKLFF.

The V call is TRBV7-2, the J call TRBJ1-5; 7 bases agree with TRBD1. With 4 bases clipped from V and 11 bases from J, the junction kept 11 bases outside the gene matches. There are 14 residues in the CDR3. CDR1 is SGHTA and CDR2 is FQGNSA in the germline V gene. The CDR3 loop is CASSSRTGLGAQHF. CDR3 DNA sequence: TGTGCCAGCAGCTCGAGGACAGGTCTGGGGGCCCAGCATTTT.

The sample holds a few counts of this clone. An end of the junction does not agree with germline; a read error may underlie this. The chain carries TRBV29-1 and TRBJ1-2, with D maybe TRBD1 (5 bases). Per germline, CDR1 SQVTM and CDR2 ANQGSEA. The CDR3 covers 12 residues. CDR3 in amino acids: CSVEDSGYGYTF. CDR3 sequence (DNA): TGCAGCGTGGAAGACAGCGGCTATGGCTACACCTTC.

This chain's CDR3 is CSVQDRGYNSPLHF. The CDR3 bases are TGCAGCGTCCAGGACAGAGGCTATAATTCACCCCTCCACTTT. V gene TRBV29-1 combines with J gene TRBJ1-6; tentative D call: TRBD1 (6 bases). V lost 6 bases, J lost 3 bases, and 12 bases lay in between. The germline V gene encodes CDR1 SQVTM and CDR2 ANQGSEA. The CDR3 covers 14 residues.

The chain couples TRBV12-2 to TRBJ2-5; the table's D call TRBD1 went unverified against the DNA. TRBV12-2 is a documented pseudogene. The CDR3 has 16 residues. The CDR3 loop is CASRPWGTGGEETQYF. CDR3 nucleotides: TGTGCAAGTCGCCCATGGGGGACAGGGGGGGAAGAGACCCAGTACTTC.

By sample fraction, this clone is medium-sized. The rearrangement joins TRBV28 to TRBJ2-3, with 13 bases aligning to TRBD2. CDR1 MDHEN and CDR2 SYDVKM come from the germline V gene. CDR3 length: 16 amino acids. J gave up 5 bases and V 5 bases, and 7 bases lay outside the gene matches. This chain's CDR3 is CASSVGTSGVEDTQYF. The CDR3 bases are TGTGCCAGCAGTGTCGGGACTAGCGGGGTTGAAGATACGCAGTATTTT.

The genes are TRBV3-1 (or the pseudogene TRBV3-2) and TRBJ2-5; tentative D call: TRBD2 (7 bases). The germline gives CDR1 LGHDT, CDR2 YNNKEL (reference sequence). V shed 3 bases and J shed 5 bases, with 19 bases lying between them. CDR3 length: 16 amino acids. CDR3 coding DNA: TGTGCCAGCAGCCACATGGGGGGGGGCCTCAAGGAGACCCAGTACTTC. Translating gives CASSHMGGGLKETQYF.

The rearrangement uses TRBV29-1 and TRBJ2-5; weak D call: TRBD1 (6 bases). Trimming took 4 bases from V and 4 from J, leaving 10 bases between them. Germline V gene lookup returns CDR1 SQVTM and CDR2 ANQGSEA. The CDR3 contains 12 residues. CDR3 residues: CSVAGDGETQYF. CDR3 in DNA: TGCAGCGTTGCAGGGGACGGAGAGACCCAGTACTTC.

The V gene is TRBV2, the J gene TRBJ2-7, with D possibly matching TRBD2 (5 bases). Germline CDR1 is SNHLY and CDR2 is FYNNEI. The CDR3 covers 13 residues. Deletions cut 4 bases from V and 7 bases from J, with 14 bases between. Written as DNA, the CDR3 is TGTGCCAGCAGTGGAGGGTACCCTACGGAGCAGTACTTC. This encodes CASSGGYPTEQYF.